These T cell receptor beta chains were read from a single sample in a study of identical twins. TCRdb reanalysed the 5' RACE reads using MiXCR and keeps one entry per CDR3 protein. The table includes a few hundred thousand distinct CDR3 sequences, 10% to 15% detected once. The sample was also linked to a second study, of yellow fever vaccine responses in identical twins.

The specimen was memory (CD45RO+) T cells sorted from blood. The source of these receptors is a woman aged 18 to 35 in good health. CDR3s leave out the opening cysteine and the closing phenylalanine or tryptophan.

TRBV25-1 | 12 | ASTRTGKQETQY
TRBV20-1 | 12 | SASRDTLTDTQY
TRBV11-3 | 11 | ASSGTSRDTQY
TRBV7-2 | 12 | ASSLRGVIGTQY
TRBV12-5 | 11 | ASGGQLNTEAF
TRBV29-1 | 10 | SVRLVVNEQF
TRBV11-2 | 12 | ASSTAGGQETQY
TRBV6-4 | 12 | ASSAPGDRDEQF
TRBV2 | 9 | ARRLDYGYT
TRBV28 | 10 | ASSRGVDEQF
TRBV24-1 | 12 | ATSQDERAGELF
TRBV9 | 12 | ASSNRQANSPLH
TRBV6-2/TRBV6-3 | 12 | ASSYSGPQKTQY
TRBV18 | 12 | ASSPSLGNYEQY
TRBV27 | 13 | ASSLSSAGQNRPT
TRBV7-4 | 14 | ASSLSTTLKQGTQY
TRBV30 | 15 | AWSVLASGGAYNEQF
TRBV7-2 | 13 | ASSLTGQGANEQF
TRBV27 | 11 | ASGLGRTSEQF
TRBV7-9 | 13 | ASSPRAPGPGELF
TRBV4-2 | 15 | ASSQEALAMNTGELF
TRBV6-2/TRBV6-3 | 12 | ASSRSRDRGEQY
TRBV7-2 | 13 | ASSFSAATNEKLF
TRBV5-1 | 14 | ASSLRTVATNEKLF
TRBV2 | 12 | ASRAGQGAYEQY
TRBV6-5 | 10 | ASSNGLSGQY
TRBV2 | 8 | ARGLSEQY
TRBV15 | 14 | ATSRGSSGTYNEQF
TRBV20-1 | 12 | SARPGQDNQPQH
TRBV9 | 12 | ASSASTGNEKLF
TRBV20-1 | 14 | SARAATRPGSYEQY
TRBV3-1 | 12 | ASSQGPGGQPQH
TRBV3-1 | 10 | ASSPGLGELF
TRBV5-4 | 14 | ASSLLGRGETDTQY
TRBV7-2 | 13 | ASSPRGGTYNEQF
TRBV3-1 | 11 | ASSQGEPSEQY
TRBV5-1 | 9 | ASSLTDKQY
TRBV9 | 13 | ASSVGTGGRETQY
TRBV6-1 | 12 | ASKRSGGGQPQH
TRBV6-1 | 14 | ASRGPNDRESETQY
TRBV6-1 | 12 | AVGQGSGANVLT
TRBV5-1 | 12 | ASSFKGDGQPQH
TRBV2 | 10 | ASGWNDKVGF
TRBV7-7 | 13 | ASSLRTGDYNEQF
TRBV27 | 12 | ASSHQREGNEQF
TRBV7-2 | 12 | ASTRGTNTGELF
TRBV2 | 16 | ASSEAQASGGGQETQY
TRBV5-1 | 13 | ASSPEGGPRNEQF
TRBV20-1 | 10 | SAREAKNIQY
TRBV10-3 | 12 | AISESGGNQPQH
TRBV12-3/TRBV12-4 | 10 | ASSQSNYGYT
TRBV10-3 | 13 | AISASGQQTGELF
TRBV13 | 16 | ASSKGTSGGLQQETQY
TRBV12-3/TRBV12-4 | 9 | ASTIGGGLF
TRBV15 | 12 | ATSREGTSLEQY
TRBV11-2 | 12 | ASSFGGQKETQY
TRBV28 | 13 | ASSAWGREYNGYT
TRBV19 | 13 | ASRPGFLGNTEAF
TRBV12-3/TRBV12-4 | 10 | ASSNTAGELF
TRBV5-6 | 14 | ASSLLSTGNSYEQY